One and the same sample provided the 25 T cell receptor beta chains below, sequenced in a study of shared clonotypes between healthy human individuals. The assay was immunoSEQ multiplex PCR, and TCRdb's table has in-frame clones only and misses some. In the table there are about 2 million clones, about 95% of which are singletons. CD45RO-negative cells were positively selected for CCR7, leaving out terminally differentiated effector memory CD45RA+ cells. Sequencing was carried out using naive CD8+ T cells sorted from blood. These receptor sequences come from a man in his late teens or twenties in good health.

V usage is TRBV2 and J usage is TRBJ1-6; maybe TRBD1 (6 bases). Germline V gene lookup returns CDR1 SNHLY and CDR2 FYNNEI. This CDR3 comprises 16 residues. V lost 4 bases and J lost 8, with 18 bases in between. CDR3 in amino acids: CASSGPEGGGDSPLHF. Written as DNA, the CDR3 is TGTGCCAGCAGTGGCCCTGAGGGGGGGGGCGATTCACCCCTCCACTTT.

A word on this clone: The same CDR3 is also encoded by other DNA sequences in this sample. The chain joins TRBV4-1 to TRBJ1-1, with D tentatively TRBD1 (5 bases). V gave up 1 base and J gave up 1 base, with 7 bases separating them. The CDR3 runs to 14 residues. Germline-derived CDR1 and CDR2 are MGHRA and YSYEKL. The CDR3, as DNA: TGCGCCAGCAGCCAAGCAGGGACGAACACTGAAGCTTTCTTT. Translated: CASSQAGTNTEAFF.

V gene TRBV30 combines with J gene TRBJ1-3, with D perhaps TRBD1 (6 bases). From germline, CDR1 is GTSNPN and CDR2 SVGIG (reference sequence). This CDR3 is 17 amino acids long. V dropped 0 bases and J dropped 1 base, with 16 bases sitting between them. The CDR3 loop is CAWSVLNRVESGNTIYF. DNA of the CDR3: TGTGCCTGGAGTGTCCTAAACAGGGTAGAATCTGGAAACACCATATATTTT.

The chain couples TRBV13 to TRBJ1-2, with D unresolved. This CDR3 spans 12 amino acids. Germline V CDR1 and CDR2: PRHDT, FYEKMQ (reference sequence). V was shortened by 2 bases and J by 4 bases, with 5 bases between the two germline ends. The DNA of the CDR3 is TGTGCCAGCAGCTTATCCGGCTATGGCTACACCTTC. This codes for CASSLSGYGYTF.

The chain employs TRBV27 and TRBJ2-7, with 11 nucleotides matching TRBD2. V was pared by 6 bases and J by 6 bases, with 10 bases of the junction left unmatched. Germline V gene sequence: CDR1 MNHEY, CDR2 SMNVEV (reference sequence). The CDR3 is made up of 15 amino acids. The CDR3 DNA follows: TGTGCCAGCAGCTCCGGGGAGCTAGCGGGAGGCGAGCAGTACTTC. It specifies CASSSGELAGGEQYF.

This chain's CDR3 is CASTDDNYGYTF. The CDR3 coding sequence is TGTGCCAGCACCGACGATAACTATGGCTACACCTTC. This chain connects TRBV5-6 to TRBJ1-2, with D unclear. The CDR3 consists of 12 residues. The V end lost 6 bases, the J end lost 1 base, and 7 bases lay between the germline ends. Germline V CDR1 and CDR2: SGHDT, YYEEEE.

V gene TRBV7-9 combines with J gene TRBJ2-3, with 7 bases lining up with TRBD2. Germline trimming cut 6 bases from V and 0 bases from J; bases unmatched to any gene: 6. Per the germline V gene, CDR1 is SEHNR and CDR2 is FQNEAQ (reference sequence). This CDR3 contains 15 residues. Here the CDR3 DNA reads TGTGCCAGCAGAATGAGCGGGGAGAGCACAGATACGCAGTATTTT. This gives the protein CASRMSGESTDTQYF.

The chain joins TRBV28 to TRBJ2-2; D not resolved. Germline V gives CDR1 MDHEN, CDR2 SYDVKM. Trimming took off 2 bases at V and 3 bases at J, with 7 bases between the two ends. The CDR3 totals 14 residues. CDR3 sequence (DNA): TGTGCCAGCAGTTTAGGGTTTTACACCGGGGAGCTGTTTTTT. Its protein is CASSLGFYTGELFF.

V gene TRBV5-1 combines with J gene TRBJ1-6; TRBD1 aligns across 9 bases. The V gene's germline CDR1 is SGHRS and CDR2 YFSETQ. J was trimmed by 8 bases and V by 4 bases; bases with no gene match: 4. CDR3 length: 14 residues. CDR3 DNA sequence: TGCGCCAGCAGCCCGGACAGGGGTCATTCACCCCTCCACTTT. It specifies CASSPDRGHSPLHF. The full variable domain, rest sourced from reference TRBV5-1 and TRBJ1-6, is KAGVTQTPRYLIKTRGQQVTLSCSPISGHRSVSWYQQTPGQGLQFLFEYFSETQRNKGNFPGRFSGRQFSNSRSEMNVSTLELGDSALYLCASSPDRGHSPLHFGNGTRLTVT.

This chain joins TRBV12-5 and TRBJ2-3; D might be TRBD1 or TRBD2, each matching 5 bases. CDR3 length equals 14 residues. Trimming removed 3 bases at V and 4 bases at J, with 11 bases between. Germline V CDR1 and CDR2: LGHNT, FRNRAP. CDR3 nucleotides: TGTGCTAGTGGTTTCTGGGGGTTGGCAGATACGCAGTATTTT. This gives the protein CASGFWGLADTQYF.

The chain carries TRBV9 and TRBJ1-6, with D unresolved. Deletions cut 0 bases from V and 13 bases from J, with 8 bases between. The CDR3 is 12 amino acids. The V gene's germline CDR1 is SGDLS and CDR2 YYNGEE. The CDR3 sequence: CASSVGEGPLHF. The CDR3 DNA follows: TGTGCCAGCAGCGTAGGTGAGGGCCCCCTCCACTTT.

This clone was observed a single time. A far larger clone is a single base away, which makes a read error likely. Other DNA sequences in this sample translate to the same CDR3. The V and J genes are TRBV5-5 and TRBJ1-1, with D perhaps matching TRBD1 (6 bases). Germline-derived CDR1 and CDR2 are SGHKS and YYEKEE (reference sequence). The CDR3 extends over 13 amino acids. V was trimmed by 2 bases and J by 1 base, leaving 6 bases between them. The CDR3 here is CASSLGGNTEAFF. The CDR3 bases are TGTGCCAGCAGCTTAGGGGGGAACACTGAAGCTTTCTTT.

V and J are TRBV30 and TRBJ1-3, with D tentatively TRBD1 (6 bases). From germline, CDR1 is GTSNPN and CDR2 SVGIG (reference sequence). There are 14 residues in the CDR3. The ends were cut back, 1 base at V and 4 bases at J, with 11 bases in the middle. The CDR3, as DNA: TGTGCCTGGAGTGGAGGGACACGGGGAAACACCATATATTTT. This sequence encodes CAWSGGTRGNTIYF.

Remarks on this clone: Other DNA sequences from this sample encode an identical CDR3 as well. This chain connects TRBV27 to TRBJ2-5, with TRBD1 identical over 10 bases. The germline V gene encodes CDR1 MNHEY and CDR2 SMNVEV (reference sequence). Losses at the gene ends were 2 bases for V and 2 bases for J; bases not matched to a gene: 2. CDR3 length equals 15 residues. In nucleotides, the CDR3 is TGTGCCAGCAGTTTAGGGACAGGGGTACAAGAGACCCAGTACTTC. Translated: CASSLGTGVQETQYF.

J is TRBJ2-1 and V is TRBV15, with 9 nucleotides matching TRBD2. Germline loops: CDR1 LNHNV, CDR2 YYDKDF (reference sequence). The CDR3 runs 16 residues. V was clipped by 8 bases and J by 4 bases; unmatched bases: 12. CDR3 loop: CATASEGLAGYNEQFF. As DNA, the CDR3 is TGTGCCACCGCCTCAGAGGGCCTAGCGGGGTACAATGAGCAGTTCTTC.

The chain carries TRBV10-1 and TRBJ2-7; D unresolved. V shed 0 bases and J shed 1 base, with 7 bases lying between them. The CDR3 contains 14 residues. Germline values: CDR1 WNHNN, CDR2 SYGVQD (reference sequence). The CDR3 region has the DNA TGCGCCAGCAGTGAGTCTGCCGGTTCCTACGAGCAGTACTTC. It is translated as CASSESAGSYEQYF.

The chain joins TRBV5-6 to TRBJ1-5, with 9 positions matching TRBD1. V dropped 4 bases and J dropped 7; count of bases not matched to a gene: 6. CDR3 length: 14 residues. CDR1 and CDR2 (germline): SGHDT, YYEEEE. CDR3 sequence (DNA): TGTGCCAGCAGCGGTACAGGGGGCGAACAGCCCCAGCATTTT. Protein sequence: CASSGTGGEQPQHF. Based on the CDR3 plus reference TRBV5-6 and TRBJ1-5, the full variable domain is DAGVTQSPTHLIKTRGQQVTLRCSPKSGHDTVSWYQQALGQGPQFIFQYYEEEERQRGNFPDRFSGHQFPNYSSELNVNALLLGDSALYLCASSGTGGEQPQHFGDGTRLSIL.

This rearrangement joins TRBV18 to TRBJ1-2, with 8 positions matching TRBD1. Germline assignment: CDR1 KGHSH and CDR2 LQKENI. The ends lost 0 bases at V and 8 bases at J; junction bases unmatched: 5. The CDR3 extends over 14 amino acids. CDR3 sequence (DNA): TGTGCCAGCTCACCACCGACAGGGGCGTGGGGCTACACCTTC. It specifies CASSPPTGAWGYTF. The whole variable domain, filled in from reference TRBV18 and TRBJ1-2, reads NAGVMQNPRHLVRRRGQEARLRCSPMKGHSHVYWYRQLPEEGLKFMVYLQKENIIDESGMPKERFSAEFPKEGPSILRIQQVVRGDSAAYFCASSPPTGAWGYTFGSGTRLTVV.

This sequence joins TRBV5-1 and TRBJ2-7; 7 bases line up with TRBD1. With 4 bases clipped from V and 4 bases from J, the junction kept 8 bases outside the gene matches. The CDR3 runs 14 residues. Germline CDR1 is SGHRS and CDR2 is YFSETQ. CDR3 protein: CASSPRDSRYEQYF. CDR3 nucleotides: TGCGCCAGCAGCCCCCGGGACAGCCGGTACGAGCAGTACTTC.

The genes are TRBV7-9 and TRBJ2-5; possibly TRBD1 or TRBD2 for D (5 bases each). The CDR3 length is 14 residues. Per the germline V gene, CDR1 is SEHNR and CDR2 is FQNEAQ (reference sequence). Trimming took off 2 bases at V and 4 bases at J, with 11 bases between the two ends. The CDR3 protein is CASSLSGTLETQYF. Here the CDR3 DNA reads TGTGCCAGCAGCTTATCTGGGACGTTAGAGACCCAGTACTTC. Full variable domain (outside the CDR3, taken from reference TRBV7-9 and TRBJ2-5): DTGVSQNPRHKITKRGQNVTFRCDPISEHNRLYWYRQTLGQGPEFLTYFQNEAQLEKSRLLSDRFSAERPKGSFSTLEIQRTEQGDSAMYLCASSLSGTLETQYFGPGTRLLVL.

The chain employs TRBV10-2 and TRBJ2-7, with 8 bases that match TRBD2. Germline-derived CDR1 and CDR2 are WSHSY and SAAADI. This CDR3 is 13 amino acids long. The J segment lost 3 bases and the V segment lost 7 bases, leaving 5 bases of the junction unmatched. CDR3: CASMSGSGYEQYF. CDR3 nucleotide sequence: TGCGCCAGCATGAGCGGGAGCGGCTACGAGCAGTACTTC.

A note on this clone: In the same sample, other DNA sequences code for this CDR3. CDR3 loop: CASSPTGYEQYF. In DNA form, the CDR3 reads TGTGCCAGCAGCCCTACAGGCTACGAGCAGTACTTC. The chain recombines TRBV7-9 with TRBJ2-7; possible D gene TRBD1, 5 bases. Germline CDR1 and CDR2: SEHNR and FQNEAQ (reference sequence). The CDR3 consists of 12 residues. V lost 5 bases, J lost 3 bases, and 8 bases lay in between.

The V call is TRBV7-9, the J call TRBJ1-2; 10 nucleotides match TRBD1. This CDR3 contains 17 residues. The J segment lost 8 bases and the V segment lost 5 bases, leaving 17 bases of the junction unmatched. Germline CDR1 reads SEHNR; CDR2 reads FQNEAQ (reference sequence). This chain's CDR3 is CASSPPISGTGALGYTF. In DNA, the CDR3 is TGTGCCAGCAGCCCCCCCATCTCAGGGACAGGGGCCCTCGGCTACACCTTC.

The sample holds one count of this clone. The chain recombines TRBV5-4 with TRBJ2-1; TRBD2 matches at 13 bases. This CDR3 is built from 16 residues. Germline lookup yields CDR1 SGHNT and CDR2 YYREEE (reference sequence). V shed 3 bases, J shed 8 bases, and the junction held 8 bases outside the gene matches. This chain's CDR3 is CASSSTSGRALDEQFF. In DNA form, the CDR3 reads TGTGCCAGCAGCTCCACTAGCGGGAGGGCCCTCGATGAGCAGTTCTTC.

The chain combines TRBV5-4 with TRBJ2-7, with 8 positions matching TRBD2. J lost 5 bases, V lost 0 bases, and 4 bases had no gene match. The germline CDR1 and CDR2 sequences are SGHNT and YYREEE (reference sequence). This CDR3 region has 14 residues. DNA of the CDR3: TGTGCCAGCAGCTTGGCGGGAGGGCCGCACGAGCAGTACTTC. Translated: CASSLAGGPHEQYF.